This TCR beta chain was recovered during a study of blood T cells in healthy people across ages. Study results and caveats: Researchers judged that diversity estimates from one million T cells fell short of true values.

Primed by a sample-barcoded 5' primer and a J-beta primer mix, a second PCR proceeded for roughly 7 to 11 cycles. TCRdb reanalysed the 5' RACE reads using MiXCR and keeps one entry per CDR3 protein. The sample has some 860,000 distinct CDR3 sequences, just over 55% seen once. A few counts support this clonotype. Its specificity is unknown. This sequence may be a read error, since a much larger clone differs from it by one base. This CDR3 region has 13 residues. The germline V and J ends were trimmed by 3 bases and 2 bases, with 8 bases remaining between them. Germline V gene sequence: CDR1 SGDLS, CDR2 YYNGEE.

The TCR comes from a middle-aged man in good health. What was sequenced was blood. The chain is built from TRBV9 and TRBJ1-2; D is ambiguous. As DNA, the CDR3 is TGTGCCAGCAGCGGAGAGGACAACTATGGCTACACCTTC. It specifies CASSGEDNYGYTF.